A single T cell receptor (beta chain) is shown here with its context. This clonotype has a count of ten or more. This receptor's antigen is unknown. One base away there is no much larger clone; base qualities are not given. CDR1 SGDLS and CDR2 YYNGEE were looked up in the germline V gene. There are 13 amino acids in the CDR3, from cysteine to phenylalanine inclusive. Solely the CDR3 DNA is kept, with 39 bases framed from the first base. Trimming takes 3 bases from V and 3 bases from J, and the germline ends sit 7 bases apart. The TCR beta CDR3 regions were amplified from RNA transcripts. For the first round of RT-PCR on the TCR CDR3, the HTBI primer set was used together with the Qiagen OneStep RT-PCR kit. Libraries were constructed in a second round of multiplex PCR, after which size selection and purification were performed. Sequencing of the libraries was done on an Illumina HiSeq2000 using paired-end 100 bp reads. In the authors' own workflow: SOAPnuke was used to process the raw data, with reads discarded if the reads contained adapters or uncalled bases, had a mean Phred below 15, or lacked an exact constant-primer or identifier match. COPE v1.2.5 was used to merge the high-quality paired reads, and each unique nucleotide sequence was defined as a clonotype. MiTCR v1.1 was used to align the clonotypes against IMGT TRBV, TRBD and TRBJ reference segments. Analysis was restricted to V-J combinations with a frequency above 0.0001, which covered roughly 99% of repertoires. The TCS score was defined as F50 (clonal expansion) divided by E x V (chaos), with BLOSUM62-based TCRdist calculated between CDR3 peptides within each V-J. Welch's t-statistics and random forest reduced fewer than 600 V-J features to about 12, which were used in a naive Bayes classifier (R e1071). TCRdb redid the processing of the public reads, applying fastp at Q25 and MiXCR, and retained in-frame beta chains. Each record represents a unique CDR3 protein, reported with the most common genes and DNA among its rows. It is TCRdb's table, rather than the study itself, that gives the V and J calls and clone size. Across this sample there are about 290,000 distinct CDR3 sequences, with approximately 14% seen only once. About 33% of the sample is held by the ten biggest clonotypes.

Hyperthyroidism patients were aged 18 to 65 years and newly diagnosed, with disease duration of less than 2 months. Patients with uncontrolled infections, other autoimmune diseases, pregnancy or lactation were excluded. Clinical symptoms, serum thyroxine and TRAb, thyroid ultrasound, and orbital computed tomography formed the basis for the diagnoses. Blood from progressor patients was collected at the time of first diagnosis with hyperthyroidism, before any ophthalmopathy symptoms had appeared. Ficoll-Paque density gradient centrifugation was used to isolate PBMCs from about 9.4 ml of fresh peripheral blood. Patients classed as progressors first received a Graves' hyperthyroidism diagnosis and then went on to develop ophthalmopathy during follow-up. Trizol reagent was used to extract total RNA, and RNA quality was then checked on an Agilent 2100 Bioanalyzer. The record originates from a study of T cells in Graves' hyperthyroidism and ophthalmopathy (dated by TCRdb to between 2017 and 2020). Describing the broader study: Peripheral blood was sampled at the time of initial diagnosis, prior to any treatment. TCR V-J signatures able to tell the groups apart were searched for in a discovery cohort of 95 to 100 patients, of whom more than 40 had Graves' ophthalmopathy and about 55 had stable Graves' hyperthyroidism. Prospective prediction of ophthalmopathy was tested in an independent validation cohort of under 20 hyperthyroidism patients and 17 patients who later progressed to ophthalmopathy. The 90 or so discovery patients were randomly split 7:3 into training and test sets. Thyroid tissue and blood T-cell repertoires from several Graves' hyperthyroidism patients were also compared in the study. Once sampling was done, hyperthyroidism patients were given methimazole at a starting dose of 30 mg daily, whereas ophthalmopathy patients were given high-dose intravenous methylprednisolone. The paper describes TCR Vbeta CDR3 sequencing of roughly 130 peripheral blood samples, made up of some 42 ophthalmopathy patients, roughly 80 hyperthyroidism patients and 17 progressor patients.

What the study reported, not specific to this receptor: In validation, the model predicted progression to ophthalmopathy a median of roughly 6.5 months before onset, with about 64% sensitivity and 72.22% specificity. Sample size was not statistically predetermined, and investigators were not blinded to group allocation. Most expanded thyroid clonotypes (frequency above 0.001) were also detected in blood, suggesting blood repertoires may reflect thyroid immune responses. A 13 V-J signature model separated ophthalmopathy from stable hyperthyroidism, with about 90% sensitivity and roughly 81% specificity in cross-validation and 80%/75% in testing.

Recombination connected TRBV9 to TRBJ1-3, with the D gene uncertain. The material sequenced was blood. The clonotype originates from a woman between 50 and 59 years old with Graves' hyperthyroidism that later progressed to Graves' ophthalmopathy. This receptor has the CDR3 CASSADLGNTIYF. The DNA sequence is given as TGTGCCAGCAGCGCGGACCTTGGAAACACCATATATTTT.